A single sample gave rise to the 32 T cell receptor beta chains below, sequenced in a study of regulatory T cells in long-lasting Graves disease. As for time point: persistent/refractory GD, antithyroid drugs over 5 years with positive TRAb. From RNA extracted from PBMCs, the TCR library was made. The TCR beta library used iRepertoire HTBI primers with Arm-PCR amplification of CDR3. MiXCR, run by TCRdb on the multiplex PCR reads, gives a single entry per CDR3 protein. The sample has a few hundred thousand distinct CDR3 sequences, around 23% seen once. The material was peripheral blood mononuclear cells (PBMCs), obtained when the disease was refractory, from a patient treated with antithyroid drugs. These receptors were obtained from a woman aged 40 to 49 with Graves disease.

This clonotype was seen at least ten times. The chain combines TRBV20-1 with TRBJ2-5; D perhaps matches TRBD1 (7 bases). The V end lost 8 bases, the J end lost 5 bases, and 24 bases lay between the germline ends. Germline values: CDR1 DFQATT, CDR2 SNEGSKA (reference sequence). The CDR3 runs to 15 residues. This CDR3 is CSSGGGRGRGETQYF. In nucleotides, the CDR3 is TGCAGTTCAGGGGGAGGCAGGGGGAGAGGGGAGACCCAGTACTTC.

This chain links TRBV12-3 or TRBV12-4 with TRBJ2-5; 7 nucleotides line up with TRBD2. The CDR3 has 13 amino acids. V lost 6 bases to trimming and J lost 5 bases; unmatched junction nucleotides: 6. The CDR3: CASSRGEGETQYF. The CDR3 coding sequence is TGTGCCAGCAGCCGGGGGGAGGGGGAGACCCAGTACTTC.

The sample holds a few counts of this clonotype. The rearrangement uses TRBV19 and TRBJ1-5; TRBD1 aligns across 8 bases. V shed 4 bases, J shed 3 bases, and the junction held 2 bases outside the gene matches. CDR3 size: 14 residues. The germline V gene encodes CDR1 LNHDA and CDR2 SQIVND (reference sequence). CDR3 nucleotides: TGTGCCAGTAGTAAGGGACAGGTCAATCAGCCCCAGCATTTT. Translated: CASSKGQVNQPQHF.

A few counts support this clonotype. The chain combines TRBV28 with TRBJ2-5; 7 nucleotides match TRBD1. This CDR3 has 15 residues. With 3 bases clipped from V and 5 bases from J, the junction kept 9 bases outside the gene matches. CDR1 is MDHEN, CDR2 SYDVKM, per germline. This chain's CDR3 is CASSFPVEGAETQYF. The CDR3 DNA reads TGTGCCAGCAGTTTTCCGGTTGAGGGGGCCGAGACCCAGTACTTC.

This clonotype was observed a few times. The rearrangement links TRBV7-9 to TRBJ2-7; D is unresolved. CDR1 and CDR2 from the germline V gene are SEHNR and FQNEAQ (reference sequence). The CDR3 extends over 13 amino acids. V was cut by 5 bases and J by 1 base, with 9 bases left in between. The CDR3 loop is CASSKGKSYEQYF. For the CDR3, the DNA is TGTGCCAGCAGCAAAGGGAAGTCCTACGAGCAGTACTTC.

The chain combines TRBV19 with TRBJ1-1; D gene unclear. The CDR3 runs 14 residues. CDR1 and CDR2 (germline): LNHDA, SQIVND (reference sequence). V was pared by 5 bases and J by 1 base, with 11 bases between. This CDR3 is CASSLLHANTEAFF. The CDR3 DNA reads TGTGCCAGTAGTTTGCTACACGCGAACACTGAAGCTTTCTTT.

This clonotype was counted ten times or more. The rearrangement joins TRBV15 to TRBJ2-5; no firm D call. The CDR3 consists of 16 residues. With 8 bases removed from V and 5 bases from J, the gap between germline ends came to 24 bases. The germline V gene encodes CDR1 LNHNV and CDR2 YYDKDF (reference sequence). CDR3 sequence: CATALLRVYPSETQYF. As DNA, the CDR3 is TGTGCCACCGCCTTATTAAGGGTTTACCCAAGCGAGACCCAGTACTTC.

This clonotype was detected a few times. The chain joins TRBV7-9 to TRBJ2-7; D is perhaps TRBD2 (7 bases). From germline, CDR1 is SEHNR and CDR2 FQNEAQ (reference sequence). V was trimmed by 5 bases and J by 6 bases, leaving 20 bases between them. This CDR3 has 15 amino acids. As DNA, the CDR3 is TGTGCCAGCAGCCCTGGGACTCCGGGGGGCGGCGAGCAGTACTTC. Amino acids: CASSPGTPGGGEQYF.

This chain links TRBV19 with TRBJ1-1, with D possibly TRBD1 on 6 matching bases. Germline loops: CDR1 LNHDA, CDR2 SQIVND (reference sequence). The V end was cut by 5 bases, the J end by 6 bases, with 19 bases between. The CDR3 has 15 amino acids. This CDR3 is CASSPRHRVPPEAFF. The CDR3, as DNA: TGTGCCAGTAGTCCTAGACACAGGGTTCCACCTGAAGCTTTCTTT.

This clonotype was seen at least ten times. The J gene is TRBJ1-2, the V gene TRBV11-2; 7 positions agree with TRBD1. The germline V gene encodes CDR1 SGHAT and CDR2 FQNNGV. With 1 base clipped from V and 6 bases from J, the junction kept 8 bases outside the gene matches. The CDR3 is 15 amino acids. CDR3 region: CASSLAYRGRNGYTF. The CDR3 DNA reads TGTGCCAGCAGCTTAGCATACAGGGGCCGGAATGGCTACACCTTC.

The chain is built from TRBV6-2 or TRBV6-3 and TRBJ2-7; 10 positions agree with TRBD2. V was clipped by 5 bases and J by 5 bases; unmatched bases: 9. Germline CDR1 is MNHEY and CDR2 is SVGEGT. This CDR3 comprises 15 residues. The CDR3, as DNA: TGTGCCAGCAGTGAAGTCCTAGCGGGAGCGGACGAGCAGTACTTC. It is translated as CASSEVLAGADEQYF.

The CDR3 sequence: CASATIMGQGADQPQHF. The CDR3 DNA is TGTGCCAGCGCAACGATTATGGGACAGGGGGCGGATCAGCCCCAGCATTTT. The chain carries TRBV2 and TRBJ1-5; 12 bases fit TRBD1. Losses at the gene ends were 8 bases for V and 5 bases for J; bases not matched to a gene: 13. CDR3 length equals 17 residues. Germline loops: CDR1 SNHLY, CDR2 FYNNEI.

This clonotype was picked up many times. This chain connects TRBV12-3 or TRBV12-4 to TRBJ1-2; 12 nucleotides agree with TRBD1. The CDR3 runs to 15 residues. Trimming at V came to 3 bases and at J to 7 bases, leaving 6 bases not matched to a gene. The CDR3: CASSFRDRGQGGYTF. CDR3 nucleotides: TGTGCCAGCAGTTTCCGGGACAGGGGGCAGGGTGGCTACACCTTC.

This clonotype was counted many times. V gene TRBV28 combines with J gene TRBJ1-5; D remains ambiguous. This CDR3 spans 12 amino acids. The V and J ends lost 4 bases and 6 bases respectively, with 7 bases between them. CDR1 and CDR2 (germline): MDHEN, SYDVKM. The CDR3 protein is CASSSYGQPQHF. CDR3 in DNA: TGTGCCAGCAGTTCGTATGGTCAGCCCCAGCATTTT.

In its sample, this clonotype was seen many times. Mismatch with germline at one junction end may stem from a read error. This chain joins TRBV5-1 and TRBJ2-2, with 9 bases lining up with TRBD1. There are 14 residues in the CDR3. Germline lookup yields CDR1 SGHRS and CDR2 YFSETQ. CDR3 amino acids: CASSLGQGSGELFF. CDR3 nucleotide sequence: TGTGCCAGCAGCTTGGGACAGGGTTCCGGGGAGCTGTTTTTT. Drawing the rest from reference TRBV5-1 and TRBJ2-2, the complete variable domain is KAGVTQTPRYLIKTRGQQVTLSCSPISGHRSVSWYQQTPGQGLQFLFEYFSETQRNKGNFPGRFSGRQFSNSRSEMNVSTLELGDSALYLCASSLGQGSGELFFGEGSRLTVL.

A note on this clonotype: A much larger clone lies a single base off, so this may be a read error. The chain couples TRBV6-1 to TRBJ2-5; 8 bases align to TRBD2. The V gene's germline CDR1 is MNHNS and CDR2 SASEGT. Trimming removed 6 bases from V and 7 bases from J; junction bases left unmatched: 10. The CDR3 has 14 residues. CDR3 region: CASRLGGRMGTQYF. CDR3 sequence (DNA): TGTGCCAGCAGACTGGGCGGGAGGATGGGGACCCAGTACTTC.

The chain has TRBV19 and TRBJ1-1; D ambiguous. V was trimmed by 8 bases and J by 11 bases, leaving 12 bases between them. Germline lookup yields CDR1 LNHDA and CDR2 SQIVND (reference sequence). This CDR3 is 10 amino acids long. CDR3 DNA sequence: TGTGCCAGTGGAGAGAATGGGGCTTTCTTT. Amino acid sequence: CASGENGAFF.

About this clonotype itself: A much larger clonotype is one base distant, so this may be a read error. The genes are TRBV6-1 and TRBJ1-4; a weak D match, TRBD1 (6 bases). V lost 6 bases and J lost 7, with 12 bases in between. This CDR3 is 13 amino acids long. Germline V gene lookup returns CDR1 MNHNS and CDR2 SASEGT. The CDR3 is CASSRGRSEKLFF. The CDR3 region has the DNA TGTGCCAGCAGCAGGGGCCGTAGTGAAAAACTGTTTTTT.

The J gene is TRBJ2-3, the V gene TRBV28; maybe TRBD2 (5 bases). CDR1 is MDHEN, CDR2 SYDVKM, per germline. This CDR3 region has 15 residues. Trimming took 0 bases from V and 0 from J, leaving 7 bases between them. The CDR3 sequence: CASSLWRASTDTQYF. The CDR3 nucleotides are TGTGCCAGCAGTTTATGGAGGGCAAGCACAGATACGCAGTATTTT.

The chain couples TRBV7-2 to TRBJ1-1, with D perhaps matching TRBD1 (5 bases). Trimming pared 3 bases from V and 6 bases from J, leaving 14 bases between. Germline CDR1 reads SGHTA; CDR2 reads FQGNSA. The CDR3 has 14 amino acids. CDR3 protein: CASSLGPGISEAFF. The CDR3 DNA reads TGTGCCAGCAGCTTGGGACCGGGTATTTCTGAAGCTTTCTTT.

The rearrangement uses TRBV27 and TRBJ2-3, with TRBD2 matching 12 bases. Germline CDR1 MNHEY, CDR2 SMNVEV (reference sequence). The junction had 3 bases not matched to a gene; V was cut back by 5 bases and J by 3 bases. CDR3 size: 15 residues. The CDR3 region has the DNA TGTGCCAGCAGTCGACTAGCGGGGGATACAGATACGCAGTATTTT. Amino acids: CASSRLAGDTDTQYF.

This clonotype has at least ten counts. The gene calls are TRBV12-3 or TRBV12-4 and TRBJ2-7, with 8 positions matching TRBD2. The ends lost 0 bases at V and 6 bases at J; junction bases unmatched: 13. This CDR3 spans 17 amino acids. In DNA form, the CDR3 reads TGTGCCAGCAGTTTAGCTAGGACACCGGGACTAGTAGGCGAGCAGTACTTC. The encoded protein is CASSLARTPGLVGEQYF.

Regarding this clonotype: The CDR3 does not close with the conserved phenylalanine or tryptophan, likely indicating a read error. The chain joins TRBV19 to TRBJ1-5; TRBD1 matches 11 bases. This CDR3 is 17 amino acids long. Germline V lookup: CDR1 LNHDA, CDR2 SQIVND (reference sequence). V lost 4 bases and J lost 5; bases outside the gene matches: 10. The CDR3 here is CASSNWDRGERYQPQHL. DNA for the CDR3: TGTGCCAGTAGTAACTGGGACAGGGGGGAGCGATATCAGCCCCAGCATCTT.

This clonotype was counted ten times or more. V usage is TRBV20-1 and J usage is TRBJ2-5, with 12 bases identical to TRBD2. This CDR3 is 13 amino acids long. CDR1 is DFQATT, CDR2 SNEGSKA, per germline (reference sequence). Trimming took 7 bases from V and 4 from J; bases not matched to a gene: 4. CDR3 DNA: TGCAGTGAACCGGGACTAGCGGGAGAGACCCAGTACTTC. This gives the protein CSEPGLAGETQYF.

The CDR3 spells CASSGGFGKRETQYF. The DNA for the CDR3 is TGTGCCAGTAGTGGGGGCTTCGGGAAGCGGGAGACCCAGTACTTC. The chain recombines TRBV19 with TRBJ2-5; weak D call: TRBD1 (6 bases). Germline V gives CDR1 LNHDA, CDR2 SQIVND (reference sequence). V dropped 5 bases and J dropped 5 bases, with 18 bases sitting between them. This CDR3 region has 15 residues.

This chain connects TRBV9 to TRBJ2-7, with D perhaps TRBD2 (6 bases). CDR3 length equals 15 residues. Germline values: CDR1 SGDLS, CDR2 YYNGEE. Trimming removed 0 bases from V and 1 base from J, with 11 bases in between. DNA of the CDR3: TGTGCCAGCAGCGTAGGGGATGCGGGATCCTACGAGCAGTACTTC. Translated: CASSVGDAGSYEQYF.

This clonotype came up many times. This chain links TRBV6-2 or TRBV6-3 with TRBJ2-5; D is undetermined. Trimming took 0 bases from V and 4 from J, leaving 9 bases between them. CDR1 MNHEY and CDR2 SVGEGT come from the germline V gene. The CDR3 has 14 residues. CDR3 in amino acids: CASSYSAYPETQYF. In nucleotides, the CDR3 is TGTGCCAGCAGTTACTCTGCCTACCCAGAGACCCAGTACTTC.

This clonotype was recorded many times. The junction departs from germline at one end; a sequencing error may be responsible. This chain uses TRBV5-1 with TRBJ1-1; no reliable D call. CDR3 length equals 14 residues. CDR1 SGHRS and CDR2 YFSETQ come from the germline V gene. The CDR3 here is CASSLVAGNTEAFF. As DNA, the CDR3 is TGTGCCAGCAGCTTAGTAGCAGGGAACACTGAAGCTTTCTTT. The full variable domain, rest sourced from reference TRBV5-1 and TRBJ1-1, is KAGVTQTPRYLIKTRGQQVTLSCSPISGHRSVSWYQQTPGQGLQFLFEYFSETQRNKGNFPGRFSGRQFSNSRSEMNVSTLELGDSALYLCASSLVAGNTEAFFGQGTRLTVV.

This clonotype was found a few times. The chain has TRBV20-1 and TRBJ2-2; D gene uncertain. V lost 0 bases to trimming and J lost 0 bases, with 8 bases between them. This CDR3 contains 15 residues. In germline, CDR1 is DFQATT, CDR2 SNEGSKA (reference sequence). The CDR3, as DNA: TGCAGTGCTAGAGATCGACTCACGAACACCGGGGAGCTGTTTTTT. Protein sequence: CSARDRLTNTGELFF.

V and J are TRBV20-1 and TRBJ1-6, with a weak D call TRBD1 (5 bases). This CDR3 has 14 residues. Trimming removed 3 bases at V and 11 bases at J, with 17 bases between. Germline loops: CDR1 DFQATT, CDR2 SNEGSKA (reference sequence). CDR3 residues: CSARSSKGLAPLHF. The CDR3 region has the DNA TGCAGTGCTAGGTCCAGTAAGGGGCTTGCACCCCTCCACTTT.

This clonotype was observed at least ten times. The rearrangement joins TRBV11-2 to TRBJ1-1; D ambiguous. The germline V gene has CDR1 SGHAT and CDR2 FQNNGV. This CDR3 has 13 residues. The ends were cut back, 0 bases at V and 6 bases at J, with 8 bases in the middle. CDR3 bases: TGTGCCAGCAGCTTAGATCGTAGCCCTGAAGCTTTCTTT. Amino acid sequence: CASSLDRSPEAFF.

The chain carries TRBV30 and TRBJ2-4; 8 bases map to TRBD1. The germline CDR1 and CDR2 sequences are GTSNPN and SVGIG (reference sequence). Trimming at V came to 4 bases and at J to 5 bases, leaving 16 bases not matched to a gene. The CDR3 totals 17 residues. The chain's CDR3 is CAWTGRLGQEVQNIQYF. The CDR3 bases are TGTGCCTGGACAGGACGCCTGGGACAGGAGGTCCAAAACATTCAGTACTTC.